This T cell receptor beta chain emerged from a study of T cells in Graves' hyperthyroidism and ophthalmopathy. General study points: Among clonotypes expanded in thyroid above 0.001, most were also found in blood. Researchers report that a 13 V-J model separated ophthalmopathy from stable hyperthyroidism.

Note on this clonotype: As yet, its antigen is unknown.

PBMCs were derived from about 9.1 ml fresh peripheral blood. V dropped 1 base and J dropped 6 bases, with 15 bases sitting between them. Germline loops: CDR1 MDHEN, CDR2 SYDVKM. The CDR3 has 16 amino acids. The TCR beta CDR3 regions underwent amplification using RNA transcripts as the source. Primed by the HTBI set, a first-round RT-PCR was run on the TCR CDR3. TCRdb re-derived calls from the multiplex PCR reads in MiXCR, one entry per CDR3 protein. This sample has 490,000 or so distinct CDR3 sequences; about 16% occur once, and the top ten carry 25% to 30%. The rearrangement uses TRBV28 and TRBJ2-2; perhaps TRBD2 as D (6 bases). Sequencing was done on a sample of blood. The origin of this receptor is a woman younger than 45 with Graves' ophthalmopathy. CDR3 sequence reads: CASSLLSGGLAGELFF. CDR3 nucleotide sequence: TGTGCCAGCAGTTTATTGAGCGGAGGGTTGGCCGGGGAGCTGTTTTTT. The whole variable domain, filled in from reference TRBV28 and TRBJ2-2, reads DVKVTQSSRYLVKRTGEKVFLECVQDMDHENMFWYRQDPGLGLRLIYFSYDVKMKEKGDIPEGYSVSREKKERFSLILESASTNQTSMYLCASSLLSGGLAGELFFGEGSRLTVL.